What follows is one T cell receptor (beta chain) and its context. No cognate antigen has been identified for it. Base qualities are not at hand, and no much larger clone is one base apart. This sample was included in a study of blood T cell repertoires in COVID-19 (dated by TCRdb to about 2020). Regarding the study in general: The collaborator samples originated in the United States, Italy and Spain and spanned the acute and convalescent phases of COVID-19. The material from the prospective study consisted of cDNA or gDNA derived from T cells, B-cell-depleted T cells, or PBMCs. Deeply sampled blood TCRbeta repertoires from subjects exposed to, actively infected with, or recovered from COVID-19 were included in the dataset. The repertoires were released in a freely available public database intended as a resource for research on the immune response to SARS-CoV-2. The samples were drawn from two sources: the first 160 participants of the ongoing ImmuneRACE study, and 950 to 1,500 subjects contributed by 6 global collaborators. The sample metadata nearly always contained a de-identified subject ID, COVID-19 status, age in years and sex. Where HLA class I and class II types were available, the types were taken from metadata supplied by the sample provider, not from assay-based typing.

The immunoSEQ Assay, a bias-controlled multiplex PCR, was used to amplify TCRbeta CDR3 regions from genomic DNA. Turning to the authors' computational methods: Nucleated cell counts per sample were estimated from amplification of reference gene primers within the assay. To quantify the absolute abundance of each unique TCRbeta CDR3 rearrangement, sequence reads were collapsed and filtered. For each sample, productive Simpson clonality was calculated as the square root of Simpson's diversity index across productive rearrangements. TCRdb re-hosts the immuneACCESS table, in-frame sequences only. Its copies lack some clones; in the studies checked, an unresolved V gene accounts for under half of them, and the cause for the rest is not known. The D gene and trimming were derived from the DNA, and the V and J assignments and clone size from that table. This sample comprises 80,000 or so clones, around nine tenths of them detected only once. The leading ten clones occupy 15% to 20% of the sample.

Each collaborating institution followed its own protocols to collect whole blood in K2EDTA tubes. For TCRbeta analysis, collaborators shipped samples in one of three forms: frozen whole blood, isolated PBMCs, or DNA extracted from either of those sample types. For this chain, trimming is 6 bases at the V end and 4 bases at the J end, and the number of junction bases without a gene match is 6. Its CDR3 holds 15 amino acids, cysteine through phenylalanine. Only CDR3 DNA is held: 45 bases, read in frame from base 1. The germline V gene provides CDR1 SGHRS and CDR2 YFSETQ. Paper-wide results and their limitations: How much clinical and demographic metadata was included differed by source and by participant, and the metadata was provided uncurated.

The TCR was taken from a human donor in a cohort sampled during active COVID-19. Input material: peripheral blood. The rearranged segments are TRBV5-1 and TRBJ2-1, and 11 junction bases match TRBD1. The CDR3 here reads CASTSGTGGYNEQFF. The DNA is TGCGCCAGCACCTCCGGGACAGGGGGATACAATGAGCAGTTCTTC. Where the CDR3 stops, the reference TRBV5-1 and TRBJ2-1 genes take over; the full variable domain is KAGVTQTPRYLIKTRGQQVTLSCSPISGHRSVSWYQQTPGQGLQFLFEYFSETQRNKGNFPGRFSGRQFSNSRSEMNVSTLELGDSALYLCASTSGTGGYNEQFFGPGTRLTVL.